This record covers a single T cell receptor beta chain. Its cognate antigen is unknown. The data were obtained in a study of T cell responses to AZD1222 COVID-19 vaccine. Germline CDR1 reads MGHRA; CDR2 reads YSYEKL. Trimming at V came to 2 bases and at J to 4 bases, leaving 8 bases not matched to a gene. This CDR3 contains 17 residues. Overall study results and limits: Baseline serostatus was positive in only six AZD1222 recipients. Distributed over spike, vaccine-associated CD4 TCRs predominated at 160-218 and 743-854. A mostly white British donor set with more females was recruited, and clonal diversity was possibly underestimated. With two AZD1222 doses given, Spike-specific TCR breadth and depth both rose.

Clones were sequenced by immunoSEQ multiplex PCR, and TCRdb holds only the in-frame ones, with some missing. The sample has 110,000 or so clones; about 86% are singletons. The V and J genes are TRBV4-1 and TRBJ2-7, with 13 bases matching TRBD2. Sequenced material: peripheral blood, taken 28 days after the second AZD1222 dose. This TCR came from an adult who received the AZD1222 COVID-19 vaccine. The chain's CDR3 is CASSQPRTSGSKYEQYF. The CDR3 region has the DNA TGCGCCAGCAGCCAACCGCGGACTAGCGGGAGTAAATACGAGCAGTACTTC.